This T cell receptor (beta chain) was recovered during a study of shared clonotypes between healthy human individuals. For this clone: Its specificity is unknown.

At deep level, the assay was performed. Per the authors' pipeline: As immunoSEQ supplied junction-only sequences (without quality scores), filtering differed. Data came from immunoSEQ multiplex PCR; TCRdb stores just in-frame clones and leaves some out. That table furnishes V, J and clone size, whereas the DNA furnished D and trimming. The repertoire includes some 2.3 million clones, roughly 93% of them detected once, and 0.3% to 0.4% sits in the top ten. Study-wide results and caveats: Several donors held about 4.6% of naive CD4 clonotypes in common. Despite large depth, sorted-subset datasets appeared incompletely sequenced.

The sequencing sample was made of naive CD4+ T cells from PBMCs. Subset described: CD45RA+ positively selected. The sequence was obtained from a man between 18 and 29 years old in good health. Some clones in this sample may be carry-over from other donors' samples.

The CDR3, as DNA: TGTGCCAGCAGCTCTCCGGGACTAGCGGGAGGGACCGGGGAGCTGTTTTTT. Translated, it gives CASSSPGLAGGTGELFF. The chain combines TRBV7-3 with TRBJ2-2; TRBD2 matches 16 bases. CDR1 and CDR2 (germline): SGHTA, FQGTGA. The V gene end was trimmed by 4 bases and the J gene end by 5 bases; junction bases not matched to a gene: 4. The CDR3 is made up of 17 amino acids.